Below are 18 T cell receptor beta chains sequenced from a single sample in a study of shared clonotypes between healthy human individuals. TCRdb's copy holds only in-frame clones and misses some; the assay was immunoSEQ multiplex PCR. The table shows around 2.5 million clones, with roughly 93% occurring only once. Sequencing was done on a sample of naive CD4+ T cells from PBMCs. Stated subset: CD45RA+ positively selected. Receptors originate from a man between 18 and 29 years old in good health. Some clones in this sample may be carry-over from other donors' samples.

The chain links TRBV29-1 to TRBJ2-7, with D tentatively TRBD2 (5 bases). This CDR3 is 14 amino acids long. Germline CDR1 reads SQVTM; CDR2 reads ANQGSEA. V lost 2 bases, J lost 0 bases, and 11 bases lay in between. CDR3 coding DNA: TGCAGCGTTGAATTGCGCGGAGGCTCCTACGAGCAGTACTTC. Translation: CSVELRGGSYEQYF.

The chain employs TRBV5-1 and TRBJ1-3; D is perhaps TRBD1 (6 bases). Looked up from germline, CDR1 is SGHRS and CDR2 is YFSETQ. V was cut by 3 bases and J by 0 bases, with 10 bases left in between. The CDR3 spans 15 residues. For the CDR3, the DNA is TGCGCCAGCAGCTACAAGACAGGCTCTGGAAACACCATATATTTT. Encoded protein: CASSYKTGSGNTIYF.

The chain uses TRBV11-2 and TRBJ2-1, with D possibly being TRBD1 or TRBD2 (5 bases each). CDR1 is SGHAT, CDR2 FQNNGV, per germline. The CDR3 is 18 amino acids. Trimming shortened V by 0 bases and J by 4 bases, and 19 bases separated the two germline ends. The CDR3 region is CASSLDRTGAVGYNEQFF. The DNA of the CDR3 is TGTGCCAGCAGCTTAGATAGGACCGGGGCAGTCGGGTACAATGAGCAGTTCTTC.

Concerning this clone itself: Germline and junction disagree at one end, which may indicate a read error. V is TRBV5-1 and J is TRBJ2-7, with 10 positions matching TRBD2. Per germline, CDR1 SGHRS and CDR2 YFSETQ. The CDR3 consists of 16 residues. CDR3 DNA sequence: TGCGCCAGCAGCTCAACTAGCGGGAATATGGCATACGGGCAGTACTTC. Its protein product is CASSSTSGNMAYGQYF. Filled out from reference TRBV5-1 and TRBJ2-7, the complete variable domain reads KAGVTQTPRYLIKTRGQQVTLSCSPISGHRSVSWYQQTPGQGLQFLFEYFSETQRNKGNFPGRFSGRQFSNSRSEMNVSTLELGDSALYLCASSSTSGNMAYGQYFGPGTRLTVT.

The chain joins TRBV5-1 to TRBJ1-2; 10 bases match TRBD1. J lost 5 bases, V lost 1 base, and 14 bases had no gene match. From germline, CDR1 is SGHRS and CDR2 YFSETQ. The CDR3 length is 18 residues. The CDR3 sequence: CASSLTSRTGGIRYGYTF. For the CDR3, the DNA is TGCGCCAGCAGCTTGACCTCCCGGACAGGGGGGATAAGATATGGCTACACCTTC.

This chain connects TRBV27 to TRBJ2-2, with D possibly matching TRBD2 (6 bases). Per germline, CDR1 MNHEY and CDR2 SMNVEV (reference sequence). The ends were cut back, 8 bases at V and 5 bases at J, with 18 bases in the middle. The CDR3 contains 15 residues. CDR3 sequence: CASGVWAGYTGELFF. For the CDR3, the DNA is TGTGCCAGCGGGGTCTGGGCGGGATATACCGGGGAGCTGTTTTTT.

The chain combines TRBV7-2 with TRBJ2-3, with TRBD2 matching over 8 bases. Germline CDR1 SGHTA, CDR2 FQGNSA. J gave up 1 base and V 6 bases, and 6 bases lay outside the gene matches. The CDR3 sequence is 15 residues long. The CDR3 DNA reads TGTGCCAGCAGTGGAAGCGGGAGTCGCACAGATACGCAGTATTTT. This encodes CASSGSGSRTDTQYF.

The chain employs TRBV5-1 and TRBJ2-5, with D hard to call. The V end lost 1 base, the J end lost 2 bases, and 9 bases lay between the germline ends. The germline V gene encodes CDR1 SGHRS and CDR2 YFSETQ. The CDR3 extends over 14 amino acids. CDR3 coding DNA: TGCGCCAGCAGCTTGCAATGGGTGCAAGAGACCCAGTACTTC. This sequence encodes CASSLQWVQETQYF.

The CDR3 nucleotides read TGTGCCAGCAGCCCTAACCCGGGGGACAGGGGCTATGGCTACACCTTC. This sequence encodes CASSPNPGDRGYGYTF. The V and J genes are TRBV7-8 and TRBJ1-2, with 10 bases lining up with TRBD1. Germline V lookup: CDR1 SGHVS, CDR2 FQNEAQ. CDR3 length equals 16 residues. The J segment lost 4 bases and the V segment lost 5 bases, leaving 10 bases of the junction unmatched.

The chain recombines TRBV28 with TRBJ2-5; D is ambiguous. V was trimmed by 3 bases and J by 6 bases, leaving 11 bases between them. The CDR3 runs 13 residues. CDR1 is MDHEN and CDR2 is SYDVKM in the germline V gene. The CDR3 sequence is CASSFWSGKTQYF. In DNA, the CDR3 is TGTGCCAGCAGTTTTTGGTCTGGCAAGACCCAGTACTTC.

The chain carries TRBV7-9 and TRBJ2-5, with TRBD2 matching 10 bases. The J call is doubtful: the DNA matches TRBJ2-7 better. Germline CDR1 and CDR2: SEHNR and FQNEAQ (reference sequence). This CDR3 region has 16 residues. The CDR3 DNA reads TGTGCCAGCAGCCCCCGGGGTAGCGGGGGGATCTACGAGCAGTACTTC. The encoded protein is CASSPRGSGGIYEQYF.

Of note for this clone: The same CDR3 also results from other DNA sequences found in this sample. The rearrangement joins TRBV5-1 to TRBJ2-5, with D perhaps matching TRBD1 or TRBD2 (5 bases each). The V and J ends lost 0 bases and 5 bases respectively, with 8 bases between them. CDR1 is SGHRS and CDR2 is YFSETQ in the germline V gene. The CDR3 extends over 13 amino acids. The CDR3 region is CASSLGWGETQYF. The CDR3 region has the DNA TGCGCCAGCAGCTTGGGATGGGGGGAGACCCAGTACTTC.

The V call is TRBV5-1, the J call TRBJ1-1, with 11 bases matching TRBD1. The CDR3 loop spans 17 amino acids. After removal of 1 base from V and 5 bases from J, the junction contained 10 bases not matched to a gene. Per the germline V gene, CDR1 is SGHRS and CDR2 is YFSETQ. CDR3 sequence reads: CASSLIGQGAGRTEAFF. The CDR3 DNA reads TGCGCCAGCAGCTTGATTGGACAGGGGGCTGGAAGGACTGAAGCTTTCTTT. Filled out from reference TRBV5-1 and TRBJ1-1, the complete variable domain reads KAGVTQTPRYLIKTRGQQVTLSCSPISGHRSVSWYQQTPGQGLQFLFEYFSETQRNKGNFPGRFSGRQFSNSRSEMNVSTLELGDSALYLCASSLIGQGAGRTEAFFGQGTRLTVV.

The chain combines TRBV20-1 with TRBJ2-5; D gene unclear. The ends were cut back, 2 bases at V and 5 bases at J, with 6 bases in the middle. Per the germline V gene, CDR1 is DFQATT and CDR2 is SNEGSKA (reference sequence). The CDR3 is made up of 11 amino acids. CDR3 DNA sequence: TGCAGTGCTAGACCTTATGAGACCCAGTACTTC. Its translation is CSARPYETQYF.

The chain combines TRBV10-3 with TRBJ1-1, with 10 bases fitting TRBD1. CDR3 length: 13 residues. The junction had 4 bases not matched to a gene; V was cut back by 4 bases and J by 8 bases. CDR1 and CDR2 (germline): ENHRY, SYGVKD. CDR3 nucleotide sequence: TGTGCCATCAGTGGTGGACAGGGGGAAGAAGCTTTCTTT. Translating it yields CAISGGQGEEAFF.

The chain carries TRBV9 and TRBJ2-5, with 10 bases aligning to TRBD2. The germline V gene encodes CDR1 SGDLS and CDR2 YYNGEE. After removal of 3 bases from V and 4 bases from J, the junction contained 6 bases not matched to a gene. The CDR3 sequence is 15 residues long. CDR3: CASSAESGRVETQYF. The CDR3 nucleotides are TGTGCCAGCAGCGCAGAGAGCGGGAGGGTAGAGACCCAGTACTTC.

The gene calls are TRBV25-1 and TRBJ2-1; a weak D match, TRBD2 (5 bases). The CDR3 contains 16 residues. Germline loops: CDR1 MGHDK, CDR2 SYGVNS. Deletions cut 4 bases from V and 0 bases from J, with 13 bases between. The CDR3: CASSVRRVGSYNEQFF. In nucleotides, the CDR3 is TGTGCCAGCAGTGTCAGGCGGGTTGGCTCCTACAATGAGCAGTTCTTC.

The chain is built from TRBV4-1 and TRBJ2-1; D is unresolved. V shed 4 bases and J shed 8 bases, with 15 bases lying between them. Germline V lookup: CDR1 MGHRA, CDR2 YSYEKL. The CDR3 loop spans 14 amino acids. CDR3 sequence reads: CASSRARERDEQFF. The CDR3 DNA reads TGCGCCAGCAGCCGGGCCAGAGAACGCGATGAGCAGTTCTTC.